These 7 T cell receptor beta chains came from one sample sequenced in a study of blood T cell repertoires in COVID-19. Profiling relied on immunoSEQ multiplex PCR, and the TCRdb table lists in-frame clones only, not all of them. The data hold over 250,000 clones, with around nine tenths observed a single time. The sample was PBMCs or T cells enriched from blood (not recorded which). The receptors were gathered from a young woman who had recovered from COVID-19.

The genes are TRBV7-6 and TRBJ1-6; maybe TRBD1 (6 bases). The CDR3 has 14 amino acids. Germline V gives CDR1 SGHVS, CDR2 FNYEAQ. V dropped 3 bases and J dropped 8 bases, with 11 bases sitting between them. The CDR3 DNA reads TGTGCCAGCAGCTTTGGGGGGGCTGATTCACCCCTCCACTTT. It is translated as CASSFGGADSPLHF.

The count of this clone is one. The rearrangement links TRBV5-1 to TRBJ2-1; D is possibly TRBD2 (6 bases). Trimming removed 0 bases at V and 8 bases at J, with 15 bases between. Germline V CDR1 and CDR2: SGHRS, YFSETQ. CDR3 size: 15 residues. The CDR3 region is CASSLDRGGGHEQFF. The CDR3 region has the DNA TGCGCCAGCAGCTTGGATCGGGGAGGAGGGCATGAGCAGTTCTTC.

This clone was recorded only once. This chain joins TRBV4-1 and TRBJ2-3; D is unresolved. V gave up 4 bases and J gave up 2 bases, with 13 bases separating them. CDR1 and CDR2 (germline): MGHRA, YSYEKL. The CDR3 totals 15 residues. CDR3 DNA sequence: TGCGCCAGCAGCCCCACTTTCCAAACCACAGATACGCAGTATTTT. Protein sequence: CASSPTFQTTDTQYF.

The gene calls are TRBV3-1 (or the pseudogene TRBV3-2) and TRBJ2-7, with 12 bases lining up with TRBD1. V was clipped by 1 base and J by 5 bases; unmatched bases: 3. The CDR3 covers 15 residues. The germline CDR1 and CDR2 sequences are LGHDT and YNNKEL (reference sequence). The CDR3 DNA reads TGTGCCAGCAGCCAAGTGGGACAGGGGGCGGACGAGCAGTACTTC. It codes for CASSQVGQGADEQYF.

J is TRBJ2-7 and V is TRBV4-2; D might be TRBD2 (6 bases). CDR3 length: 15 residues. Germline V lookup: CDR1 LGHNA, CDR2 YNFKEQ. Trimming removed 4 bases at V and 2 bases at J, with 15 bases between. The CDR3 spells CASSPQSGWAYEQYF. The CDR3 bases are TGTGCCAGCAGCCCTCAGAGCGGGTGGGCCTACGAGCAGTACTTC.

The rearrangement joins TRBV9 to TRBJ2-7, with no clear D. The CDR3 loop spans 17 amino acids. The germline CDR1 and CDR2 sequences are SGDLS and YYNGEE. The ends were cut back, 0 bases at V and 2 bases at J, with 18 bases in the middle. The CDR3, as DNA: TGTGCCAGCAGCGTAGGAATAGACATATACGCCCCCTACGAGCAGTACTTC. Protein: CASSVGIDIYAPYEQYF.

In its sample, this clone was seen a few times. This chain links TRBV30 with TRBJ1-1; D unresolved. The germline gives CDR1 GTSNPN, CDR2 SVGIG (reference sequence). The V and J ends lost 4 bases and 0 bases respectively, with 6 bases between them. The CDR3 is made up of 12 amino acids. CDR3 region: CAWIQLNTEAFF. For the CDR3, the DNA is TGTGCCTGGATACAGTTGAACACTGAAGCTTTCTTT.